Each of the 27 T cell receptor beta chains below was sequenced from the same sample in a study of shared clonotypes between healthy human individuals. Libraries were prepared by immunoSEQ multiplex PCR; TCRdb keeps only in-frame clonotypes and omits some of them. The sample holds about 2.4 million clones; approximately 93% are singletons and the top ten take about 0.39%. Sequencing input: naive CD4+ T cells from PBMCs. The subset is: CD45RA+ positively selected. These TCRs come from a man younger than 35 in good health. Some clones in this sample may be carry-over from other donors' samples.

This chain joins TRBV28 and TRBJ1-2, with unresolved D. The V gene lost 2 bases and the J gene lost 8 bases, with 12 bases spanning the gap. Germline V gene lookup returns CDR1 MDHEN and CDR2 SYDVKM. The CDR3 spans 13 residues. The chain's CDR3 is CASSLRPQGGYTF. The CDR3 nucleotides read TGTGCCAGCAGTTTAAGGCCCCAAGGGGGCTACACCTTC.

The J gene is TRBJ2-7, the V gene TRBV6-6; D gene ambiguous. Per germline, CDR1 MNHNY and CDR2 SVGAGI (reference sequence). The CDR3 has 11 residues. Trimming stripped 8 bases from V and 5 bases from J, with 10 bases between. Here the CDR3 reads CASATHNEQYF. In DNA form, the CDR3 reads TGTGCCAGCGCGACCCATAACGAGCAGTACTTC.

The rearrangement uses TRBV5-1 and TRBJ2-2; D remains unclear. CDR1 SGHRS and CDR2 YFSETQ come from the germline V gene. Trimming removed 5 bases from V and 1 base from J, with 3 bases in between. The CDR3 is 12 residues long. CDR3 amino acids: CASRVNTGELFF. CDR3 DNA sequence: TGCGCCAGCAGAGTGAACACCGGGGAGCTGTTTTTT.

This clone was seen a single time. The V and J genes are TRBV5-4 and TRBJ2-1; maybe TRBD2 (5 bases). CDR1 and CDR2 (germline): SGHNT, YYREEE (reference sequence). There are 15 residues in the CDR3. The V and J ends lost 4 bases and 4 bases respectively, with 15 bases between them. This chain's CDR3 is CASSTTNPSYNEQFF. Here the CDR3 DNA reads TGTGCCAGCAGCACGACTAATCCCAGTTACAATGAGCAGTTCTTC.

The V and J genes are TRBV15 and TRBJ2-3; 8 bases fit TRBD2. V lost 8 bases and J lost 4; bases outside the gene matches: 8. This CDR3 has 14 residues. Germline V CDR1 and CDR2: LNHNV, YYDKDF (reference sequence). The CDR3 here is CATRGGDPPDTQYF. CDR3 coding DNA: TGTGCCACCCGGGGGGGGGATCCTCCAGATACGCAGTATTTT.

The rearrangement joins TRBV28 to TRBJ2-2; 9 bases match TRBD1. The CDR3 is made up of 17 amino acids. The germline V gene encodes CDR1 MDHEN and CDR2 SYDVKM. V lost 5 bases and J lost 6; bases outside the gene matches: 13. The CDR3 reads CASSPHGQGFRPGELFF. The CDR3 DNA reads TGTGCCAGCAGTCCGCACGGACAGGGGTTTAGGCCCGGGGAGCTGTTTTTT.

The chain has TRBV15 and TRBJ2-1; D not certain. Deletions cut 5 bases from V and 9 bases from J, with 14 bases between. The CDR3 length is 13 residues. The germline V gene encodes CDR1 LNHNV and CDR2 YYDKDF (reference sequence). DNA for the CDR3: TGTGCCACCAGCGGTCCAGACGACTTTGAGCAGTTCTTC. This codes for CATSGPDDFEQFF.

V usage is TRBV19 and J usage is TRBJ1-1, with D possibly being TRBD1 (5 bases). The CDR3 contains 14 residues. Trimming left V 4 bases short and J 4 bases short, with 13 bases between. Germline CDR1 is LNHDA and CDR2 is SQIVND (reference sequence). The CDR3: CASSSHSRGTEAFF. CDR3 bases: TGTGCCAGTAGTAGCCACTCGAGGGGCACTGAAGCTTTCTTT.

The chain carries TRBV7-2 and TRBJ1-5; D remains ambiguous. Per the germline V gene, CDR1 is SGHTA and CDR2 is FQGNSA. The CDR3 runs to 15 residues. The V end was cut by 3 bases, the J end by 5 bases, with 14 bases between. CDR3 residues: CASSFDGPRDQPQHF. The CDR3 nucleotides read TGTGCCAGCAGCTTTGACGGTCCTAGGGATCAGCCCCAGCATTTT.

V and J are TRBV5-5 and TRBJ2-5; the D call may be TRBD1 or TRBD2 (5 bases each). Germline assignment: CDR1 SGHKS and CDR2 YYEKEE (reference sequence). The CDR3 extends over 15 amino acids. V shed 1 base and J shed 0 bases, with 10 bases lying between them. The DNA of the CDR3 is TGTGCCAGCAGCTTGATGGGGACCGACCAAGAGACCCAGTACTTC. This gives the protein CASSLMGTDQETQYF.

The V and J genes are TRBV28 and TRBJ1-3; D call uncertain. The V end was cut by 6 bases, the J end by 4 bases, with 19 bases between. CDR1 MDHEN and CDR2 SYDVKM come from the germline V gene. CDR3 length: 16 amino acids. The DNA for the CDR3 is TGTGCCAGCAGCCAACTCGGTCGCGGCCCCGGAAACACCATATATTTT. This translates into CASSQLGRGPGNTIYF.

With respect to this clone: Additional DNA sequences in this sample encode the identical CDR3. The CDR3 sequence: CASSPGTDTGELFF. In DNA form, the CDR3 reads TGCGCCAGCAGCCCTGGGACTGACACCGGGGAGCTGTTTTTT. The chain is built from TRBV5-1 and TRBJ2-2; D perhaps matches TRBD2 (6 bases). The CDR3 is 14 residues long. V gave up 4 bases and J gave up 3 bases, with 10 bases separating them. Germline V gene sequence: CDR1 SGHRS, CDR2 YFSETQ.

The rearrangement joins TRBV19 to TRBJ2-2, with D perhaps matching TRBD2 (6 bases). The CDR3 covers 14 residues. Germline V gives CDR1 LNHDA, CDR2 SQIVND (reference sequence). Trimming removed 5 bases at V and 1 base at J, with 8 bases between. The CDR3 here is CASSGGRNTGELFF. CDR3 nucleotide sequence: TGTGCCAGTAGTGGAGGGAGGAACACCGGGGAGCTGTTTTTT.

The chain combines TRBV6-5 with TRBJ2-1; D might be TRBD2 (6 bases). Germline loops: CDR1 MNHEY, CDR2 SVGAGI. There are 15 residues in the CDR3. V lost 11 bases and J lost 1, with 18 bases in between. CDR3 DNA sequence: TGTGCCGTTGCCGCGGGGCTAGCTTCCTACAATGAGCAGTTCTTC. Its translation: CAVAAGLASYNEQFF.

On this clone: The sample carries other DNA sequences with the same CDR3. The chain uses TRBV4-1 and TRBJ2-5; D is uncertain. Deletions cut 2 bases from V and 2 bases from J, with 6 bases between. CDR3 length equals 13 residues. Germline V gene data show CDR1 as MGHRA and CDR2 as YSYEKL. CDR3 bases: TGCGCCAGCAGCCAATGGGTACAAGAGACCCAGTACTTC. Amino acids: CASSQWVQETQYF.

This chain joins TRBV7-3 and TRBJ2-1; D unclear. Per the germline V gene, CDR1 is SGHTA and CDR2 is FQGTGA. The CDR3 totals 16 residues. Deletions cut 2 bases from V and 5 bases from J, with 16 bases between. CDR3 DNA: TGTGCCAGCAGCTTAGAATTAGGACCTTGGGACAATGAGCAGTTCTTC. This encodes CASSLELGPWDNEQFF.

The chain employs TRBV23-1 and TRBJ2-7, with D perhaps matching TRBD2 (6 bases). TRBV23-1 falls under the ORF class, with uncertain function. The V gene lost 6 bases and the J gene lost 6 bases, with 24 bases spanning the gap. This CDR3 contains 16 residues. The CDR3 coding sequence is TGCGCCAGCAGCCCAACCTCCGGGAGAGGAGGCATCGAGCAGTACTTC. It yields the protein CASSPTSGRGGIEQYF.

Written as DNA, the CDR3 is TGTGCCAGCAGTCTCAGGGGGCCCCCCACTGAAGCTTTCTTT. The encoded protein is CASSLRGPPTEAFF. The chain has TRBV28 and TRBJ1-1; 8 bases are shared with TRBD1. Trimming cost V 5 bases and J 4 bases; bases outside gene matches: 6. The CDR3 is made up of 14 amino acids. Germline-derived CDR1 and CDR2 are MDHEN and SYDVKM.

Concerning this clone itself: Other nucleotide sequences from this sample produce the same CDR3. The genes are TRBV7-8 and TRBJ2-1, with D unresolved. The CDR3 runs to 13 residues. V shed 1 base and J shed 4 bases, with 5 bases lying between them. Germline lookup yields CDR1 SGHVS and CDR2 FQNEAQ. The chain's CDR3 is CASSLGSYNEQFF. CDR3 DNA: TGTGCCAGCAGCTTAGGGAGTTACAATGAGCAGTTCTTC.

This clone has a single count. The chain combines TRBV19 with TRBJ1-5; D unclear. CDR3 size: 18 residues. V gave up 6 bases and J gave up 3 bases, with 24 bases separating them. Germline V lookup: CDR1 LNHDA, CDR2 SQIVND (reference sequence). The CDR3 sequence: CASRGYREGRRLNQPQHF. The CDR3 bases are TGTGCCAGTAGGGGGTATCGGGAGGGAAGACGTCTCAATCAGCCCCAGCATTTT.

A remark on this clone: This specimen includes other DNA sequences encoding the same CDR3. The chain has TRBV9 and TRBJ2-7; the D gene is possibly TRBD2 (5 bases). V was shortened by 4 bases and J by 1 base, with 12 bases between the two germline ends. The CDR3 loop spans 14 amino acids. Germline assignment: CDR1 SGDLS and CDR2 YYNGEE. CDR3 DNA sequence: TGTGCCAGCAGCCCCTCGGGAACTTCCTACGAGCAGTACTTC. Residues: CASSPSGTSYEQYF.

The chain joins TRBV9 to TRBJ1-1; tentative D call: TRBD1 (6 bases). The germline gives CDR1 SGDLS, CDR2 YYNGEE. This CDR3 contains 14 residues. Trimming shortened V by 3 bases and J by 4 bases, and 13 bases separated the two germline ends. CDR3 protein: CASSGGGRRTEAFF. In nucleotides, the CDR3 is TGTGCCAGCAGCGGTGGGGGCCGCCGCACTGAAGCTTTCTTT.

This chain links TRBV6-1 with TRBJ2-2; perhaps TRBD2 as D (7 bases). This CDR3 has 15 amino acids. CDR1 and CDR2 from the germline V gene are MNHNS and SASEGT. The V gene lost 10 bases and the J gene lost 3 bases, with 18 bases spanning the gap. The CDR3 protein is CAILGGQPYTGELFF. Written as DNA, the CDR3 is TGTGCCATCCTGGGGGGGCAGCCTTACACCGGGGAGCTGTTTTTT.

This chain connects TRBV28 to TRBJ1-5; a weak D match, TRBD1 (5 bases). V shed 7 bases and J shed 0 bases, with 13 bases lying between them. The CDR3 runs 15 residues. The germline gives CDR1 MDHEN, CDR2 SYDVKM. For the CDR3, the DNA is TGTGCCAGCAAGGTCTGGGGGAATAGCAATCAGCCCCAGCATTTT. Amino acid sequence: CASKVWGNSNQPQHF.

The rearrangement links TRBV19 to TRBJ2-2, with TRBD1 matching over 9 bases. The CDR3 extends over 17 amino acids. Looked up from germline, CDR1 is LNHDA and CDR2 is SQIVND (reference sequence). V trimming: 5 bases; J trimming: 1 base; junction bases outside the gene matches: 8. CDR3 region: CASSRVPGQGNTGELFF. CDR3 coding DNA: TGTGCCAGTAGTCGCGTACCGGGACAGGGGAACACCGGGGAGCTGTTTTTT. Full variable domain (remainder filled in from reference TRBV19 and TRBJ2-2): DGGITQSPKYLFRKEGQNVTLSCEQNLNHDAMYWYRQDPGQGLRLIYYSQIVNDFQKGDIAEGYSVSREKKESFPLTVTSAQKNPTAFYLCASSRVPGQGNTGELFFGEGSRLTVL.

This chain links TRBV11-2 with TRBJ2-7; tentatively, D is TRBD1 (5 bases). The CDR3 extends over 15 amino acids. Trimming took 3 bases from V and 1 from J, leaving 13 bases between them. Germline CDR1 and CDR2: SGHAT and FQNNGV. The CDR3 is CASSFLQGRSYEQYF. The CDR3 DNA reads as TGTGCCAGCAGCTTTCTGCAGGGTCGTTCCTACGAGCAGTACTTC.

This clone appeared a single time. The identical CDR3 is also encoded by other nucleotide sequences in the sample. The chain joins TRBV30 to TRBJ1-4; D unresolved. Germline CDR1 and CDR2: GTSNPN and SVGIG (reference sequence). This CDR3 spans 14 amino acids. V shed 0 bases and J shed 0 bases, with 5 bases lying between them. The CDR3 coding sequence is TGTGCCTGGAGTGTACTCTCAACTAATGAAAAACTGTTTTTT. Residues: CAWSVLSTNEKLFF.